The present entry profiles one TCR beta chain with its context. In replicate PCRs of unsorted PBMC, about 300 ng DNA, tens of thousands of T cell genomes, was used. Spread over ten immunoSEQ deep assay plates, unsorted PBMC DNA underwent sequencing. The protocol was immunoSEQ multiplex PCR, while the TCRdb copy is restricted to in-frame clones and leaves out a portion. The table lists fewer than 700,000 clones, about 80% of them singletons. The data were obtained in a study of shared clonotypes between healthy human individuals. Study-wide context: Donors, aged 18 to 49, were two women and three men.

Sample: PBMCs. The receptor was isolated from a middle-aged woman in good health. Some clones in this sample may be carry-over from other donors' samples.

The DNA for the CDR3 is TGTGCCAGCAGCCAAGGGACTAGCGACACCTACGAGCAGTACTTC. As protein: CASSQGTSDTYEQYF. This chain joins TRBV14 and TRBJ2-7; TRBD2 agrees at 9 bases. The CDR3 runs to 15 residues. J lost 2 bases, V lost 1 base, and 3 bases had no gene match. Germline V gives CDR1 SGHDN, CDR2 FVKESK.